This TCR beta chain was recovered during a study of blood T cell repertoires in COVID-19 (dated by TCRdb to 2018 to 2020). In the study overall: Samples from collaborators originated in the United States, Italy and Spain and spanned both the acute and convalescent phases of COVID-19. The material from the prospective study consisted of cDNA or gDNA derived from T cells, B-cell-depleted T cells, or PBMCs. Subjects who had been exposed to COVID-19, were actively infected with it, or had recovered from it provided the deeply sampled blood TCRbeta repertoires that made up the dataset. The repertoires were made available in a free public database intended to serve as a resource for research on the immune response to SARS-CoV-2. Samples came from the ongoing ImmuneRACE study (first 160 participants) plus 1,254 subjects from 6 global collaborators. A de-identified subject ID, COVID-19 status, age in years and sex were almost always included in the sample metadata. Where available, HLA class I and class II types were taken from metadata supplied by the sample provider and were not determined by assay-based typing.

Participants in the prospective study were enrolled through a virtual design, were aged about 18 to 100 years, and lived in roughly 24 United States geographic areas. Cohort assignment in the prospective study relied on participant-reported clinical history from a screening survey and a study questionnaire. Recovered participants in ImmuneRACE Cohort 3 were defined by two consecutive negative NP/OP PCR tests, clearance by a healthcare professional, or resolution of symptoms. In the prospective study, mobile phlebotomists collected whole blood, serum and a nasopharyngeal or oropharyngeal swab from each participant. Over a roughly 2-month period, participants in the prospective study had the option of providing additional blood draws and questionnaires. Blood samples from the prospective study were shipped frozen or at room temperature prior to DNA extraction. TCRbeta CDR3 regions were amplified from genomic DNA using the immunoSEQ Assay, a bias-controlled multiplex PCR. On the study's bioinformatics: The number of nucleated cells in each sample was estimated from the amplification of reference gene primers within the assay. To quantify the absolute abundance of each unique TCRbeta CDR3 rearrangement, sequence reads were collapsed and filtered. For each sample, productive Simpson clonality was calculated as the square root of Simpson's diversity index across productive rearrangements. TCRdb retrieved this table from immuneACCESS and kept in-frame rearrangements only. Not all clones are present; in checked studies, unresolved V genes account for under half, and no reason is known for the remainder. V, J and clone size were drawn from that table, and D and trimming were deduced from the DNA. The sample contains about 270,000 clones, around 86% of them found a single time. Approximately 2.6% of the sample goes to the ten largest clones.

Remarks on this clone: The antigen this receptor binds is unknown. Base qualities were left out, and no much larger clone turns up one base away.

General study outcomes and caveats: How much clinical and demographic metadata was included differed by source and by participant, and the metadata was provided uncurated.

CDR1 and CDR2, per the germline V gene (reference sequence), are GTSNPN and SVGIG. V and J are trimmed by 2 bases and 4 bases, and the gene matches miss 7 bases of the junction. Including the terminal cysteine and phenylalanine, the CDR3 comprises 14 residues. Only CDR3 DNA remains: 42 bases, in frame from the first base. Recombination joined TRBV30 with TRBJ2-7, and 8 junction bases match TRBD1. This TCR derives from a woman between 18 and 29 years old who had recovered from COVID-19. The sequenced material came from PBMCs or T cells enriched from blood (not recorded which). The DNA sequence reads TGTGCCTGGAGTTGGGCAGGGGGCAGTTACGAGCAGTACTTC. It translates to CAWSWAGGSYEQYF.